The source of this TCR beta chain is a study of blood T cell repertoires in COVID-19. Across the whole study: Acute and convalescent COVID-19 samples came from the United States, Italy and Spain. Sample material is recorded as cDNA or gDNA derived from T cells, B-cell-depleted T cells, or PBMCs.

This table comes from immunoSEQ multiplex PCR, and its TCRdb copy is limited to in-frame clones, with some not included. The sample includes about 130,000 clones, around 83% seen only once; the top ten take roughly 15%. Trimming stripped 0 bases from V and 1 base from J, with 7 bases between. Germline CDR1 reads SGHRS; CDR2 reads YFSETQ. The CDR3 length is 14 residues. As for this clone: Other nucleotide sequences from this sample produce the same CDR3.

V usage is TRBV5-1 and J usage is TRBJ1-1, with D possibly matching TRBD1 (5 bases). This clonotype was obtained from a woman between 50 and 59 years old with acute or convalescent COVID-19. Sequencing used peripheral blood. Written as DNA, the CDR3 is TGCGCCAGCAGCTTGGGTGGGGCGAACACTGAAGCTTTCTTT. Its protein product is CASSLGGANTEAFF. The whole variable domain, remainder taken from reference TRBV5-1 and TRBJ1-1, is KAGVTQTPRYLIKTRGQQVTLSCSPISGHRSVSWYQQTPGQGLQFLFEYFSETQRNKGNFPGRFSGRQFSNSRSEMNVSTLELGDSALYLCASSLGGANTEAFFGQGTRLTVV.